The 25 T cell receptor beta chains below all came from one sample that was sequenced in a study of blood T cell repertoires in COVID-19. Assay: immunoSEQ multiplex PCR; the TCRdb copy retains only in-frame clones and omits some. The sample holds about 150,000 clones, 82% seen once. Input material: peripheral blood. The source of these receptors is a human donor with acute or convalescent COVID-19. The donor label of this sample is uncertain.

The chain links TRBV7-2 to TRBJ2-7, with TRBD2 matching over 10 bases. Losses at the gene ends were 4 bases for V and 0 bases for J; bases not matched to a gene: 3. Germline loops: CDR1 SGHTA, CDR2 FQGNSA. CDR3 length: 15 residues. The CDR3, as DNA: TGTGCCAGCAGCTCGGGACTAGCGCACTCCTACGAGCAGTACTTC. It specifies CASSSGLAHSYEQYF.

The DNA for the CDR3 is TGCGCCAGCAGCTTCCTCAGGGGAGTCAGGGACACTGAAGCTTTCTTT. Translated: CASSFLRGVRDTEAFF. The V call is TRBV5-1, the J call TRBJ1-1; D possibly corresponds to TRBD1 (6 bases). This CDR3 comprises 16 residues. V gave up 2 bases and J gave up 3 bases, with 17 bases separating them. Germline CDR1 and CDR2: SGHRS and YFSETQ.

The chain joins TRBV3-1 (or the pseudogene TRBV3-2) to TRBJ1-4; tentatively, D is TRBD1 (5 bases). Trimming pared 6 bases from V and 5 bases from J, leaving 16 bases between. The CDR3 is 15 amino acids. CDR1 is LGHDT and CDR2 is YNNKEL in the germline V gene (reference sequence). Here the CDR3 reads CASRQQGGANEKLFF. The CDR3 DNA is TGTGCCAGCAGGCAGCAGGGAGGGGCGAATGAAAAACTGTTTTTT.

This sequence joins TRBV7-2 and TRBJ2-3; maybe TRBD2 (6 bases). Germline V gene sequence: CDR1 SGHTA, CDR2 FQGNSA. V was pared by 8 bases and J by 4 bases, with 16 bases between. The CDR3 extends over 14 amino acids. This chain's CDR3 is CASHRRDGSDTQYF. The CDR3 DNA is TGTGCCAGCCACAGGAGGGATGGGTCAGATACGCAGTATTTT.

This chain connects TRBV6-5 to TRBJ1-2; 11 bases agree with TRBD1. Looked up from germline, CDR1 is MNHEY and CDR2 is SVGAGI. The CDR3 contains 15 residues. V gave up 6 bases and J gave up 4 bases; unmatched junction bases: 7. The CDR3 region has the DNA TGTGCCAGCAGACCGGGACAGGGGGTCCTCTATGGCTACACCTTC. Translating it yields CASRPGQGVLYGYTF.

This clone was counted between two and nine times. The chain is built from TRBV19 and TRBJ2-1; 8 bases are a match to TRBD1. The CDR3 contains 15 residues. V trimming: 7 bases; J trimming: 5 bases; junction bases outside the gene matches: 10. Germline V gene sequence: CDR1 LNHDA, CDR2 SQIVND (reference sequence). This CDR3 reads CASTFRGRVNNEQFF. The CDR3, as DNA: TGTGCCAGTACCTTCAGGGGGCGCGTGAACAATGAGCAGTTCTTC.

The rearrangement joins TRBV5-5 to TRBJ1-2; D gene uncertain. Trimming cost V 2 bases and J 11 bases, with 22 bases left between them. This CDR3 comprises 15 residues. Germline V gene sequence: CDR1 SGHKS, CDR2 YYEKEE (reference sequence). CDR3 protein: CASSFEPKAVSGYTF. The CDR3 bases are TGTGCCAGCAGCTTCGAACCTAAGGCGGTTAGCGGGTACACCTTC.

This clone was seen a few times. The chain employs TRBV2 and TRBJ2-2; 7 bases line up with TRBD2. The V segment lost 6 bases and the J segment 1 base; nucleotides outside the gene matches: 5. Germline loops: CDR1 SNHLY, CDR2 FYNNEI. This CDR3 has 15 residues. The CDR3 region is CASRTASGNTGELFF. CDR3 in DNA: TGTGCCAGCAGAACAGCTAGCGGGAACACCGGGGAGCTGTTTTTT. Full variable domain (missing parts from reference TRBV2 and TRBJ2-2): EPEVTQTPSHQVTQMGQEVILRCVPISNHLYFYWYRQILGQKVEFLVSFYNNEISEKSEIFDDQFSVERPDGSNFTLKIRSTKLEDSAMYFCASRTASGNTGELFFGEGSRLTVL.

The rearrangement joins TRBV7-9 to TRBJ1-1; 8 bases are shared with TRBD1. This CDR3 spans 14 amino acids. V shed 5 bases, J shed 5 bases, and the junction held 7 bases outside the gene matches. Germline assignment: CDR1 SEHNR and CDR2 FQNEAQ (reference sequence). CDR3 sequence: CASSQQGGVTEAFF. CDR3 nucleotides: TGTGCCAGCAGCCAACAGGGGGGAGTAACTGAAGCTTTCTTT. The variable domain in full, completed from reference TRBV7-9 and TRBJ1-1, reads DTGVSQNPRHKITKRGQNVTFRCDPISEHNRLYWYRQTLGQGPEFLTYFQNEAQLEKSRLLSDRFSAERPKGSFSTLEIQRTEQGDSAMYLCASSQQGGVTEAFFGQGTRLTVV.

The chain employs TRBV6-5 and TRBJ2-7, with TRBD1 matching 8 bases. This CDR3 comprises 14 residues. Germline CDR1 is MNHEY and CDR2 is SVGAGI. V shed 4 bases and J 6 bases; nucleotides not matched to a gene: 8. The CDR3 spells CASSFSTGEGEQYF. CDR3 nucleotide sequence: TGTGCCAGCAGTTTCTCGACAGGGGAAGGCGAGCAGTACTTC.

The rearrangement joins TRBV14 to TRBJ1-2; no clear D gene. With 0 bases removed from V and 7 bases from J, the gap between germline ends came to 15 bases. There are 15 residues in the CDR3. Germline V gives CDR1 SGHDN, CDR2 FVKESK. This CDR3 is CASSQELGPVRGYTF. As DNA, the CDR3 is TGTGCCAGCAGCCAAGAACTAGGGCCAGTCCGTGGCTACACCTTC.

This clone appeared a few times. The chain joins TRBV5-1 to TRBJ2-3, with D possibly being TRBD1 (6 bases). The length of the CDR3 is 16 residues. V was trimmed by 2 bases and J by 0 bases, leaving 13 bases between them. Germline-derived CDR1 and CDR2 are SGHRS and YFSETQ. CDR3 in DNA: TGCGCCAGCAGCTTTAGTAAGGGGGATAGCACAGATACGCAGTATTTT. This sequence encodes CASSFSKGDSTDTQYF.

This clone was seen a few times. The chain links TRBV5-8 to TRBJ1-4; maybe TRBD1 (5 bases). The germline V gene has CDR1 SGHTS and CDR2 YDEGEE. This CDR3 is 15 amino acids long. V was cut by 1 base and J by 7 bases, with 14 bases left in between. The CDR3 nucleotides are TGTGCCAGCAGCTTGTATCAGGGAGGCACTGAAAAACTGTTTTTT. Its translation: CASSLYQGGTEKLFF.

The rearrangement uses TRBV7-8 and TRBJ1-1; D unclear. CDR1 and CDR2 (germline): SGHVS, FQNEAQ. This CDR3 is 12 amino acids long. Deletions cut 8 bases from V and 1 base from J, with 8 bases between. The CDR3 bases are TGTGCCAGCTCGTTGTGGAACACTGAAGCTTTCTTT. It encodes CASSLWNTEAFF.

The V gene is TRBV4-1, the J gene TRBJ2-2; weak D call: TRBD2 (7 bases). The V gene lost 8 bases and the J gene lost 2 bases, with 21 bases spanning the gap. This CDR3 spans 17 amino acids. Germline lookup yields CDR1 MGHRA and CDR2 YSYEKL. The CDR3 loop is CASAISGAGANTGELFF. Written as DNA, the CDR3 is TGCGCCAGCGCAATTTCAGGGGCGGGGGCTAACACCGGGGAGCTGTTTTTT.

The chain carries TRBV5-4 and TRBJ2-1, with D possibly TRBD2 on 6 matching bases. This CDR3 has 16 residues. CDR1 and CDR2 from the germline V gene are SGHNT and YYREEE (reference sequence). Trimming shortened V by 3 bases and J by 2 bases, and 15 bases separated the two germline ends. The CDR3 bases are TGTGCCAGCAGCTCGTCTCGGGGGATTACCTACAATGAGCAGTTCTTC. Its protein product is CASSSSRGITYNEQFF.

The genes are TRBV5-6 and TRBJ2-3, with TRBD1 identical over 7 bases. The CDR3 covers 17 residues. V dropped 4 bases and J dropped 0; count of bases not matched to a gene: 11. Looked up from germline, CDR1 is SGHDT and CDR2 is YYEEEE. CDR3 amino acids: CASSISTGDPSTDTQYF. As DNA, the CDR3 is TGTGCCAGCAGCATATCAACAGGGGATCCTAGCACAGATACGCAGTATTTT.

This clone was recorded at least ten times. Germline is not matched at one junction end, which may reflect a read error. The chain uses TRBV7-7 and TRBJ2-2, with 9 bases aligning to TRBD1. CDR3 size: 15 residues. Per germline, CDR1 SSHAT and CDR2 FNYEAQ (reference sequence). The CDR3, as DNA: TGTGCTAGCAGCTTGGGACAGGGCGGGACCGGGGAGCTGTTTTTT. Its translation: CASSLGQGGTGELFF. The full variable domain, its missing parts supplied by reference TRBV7-7 and TRBJ2-2, is GAGVSQSPRYKVTKRGQDVTLRCDPISSHATLYWYQQALGQGPEFLTYFNYEAQPDKSGLPSDRFSAERPEGSISTLTIQRTEQRDSAMYRCASSLGQGGTGELFFGEGSRLTVL.

This clone was seen only once. The V call is TRBV6-5, the J call TRBJ1-1, with 8 positions matching TRBD1. The CDR3 consists of 14 residues. Germline CDR1 is MNHEY and CDR2 is SVGAGI. The V gene end was trimmed by 6 bases and the J gene end by 4 bases; junction bases not matched to a gene: 7. The CDR3 DNA is TGTGCCAGCAGACTGGACAGGGTTGGCACTGAAGCTTTCTTT. It specifies CASRLDRVGTEAFF.

The J gene is TRBJ2-1, the V gene TRBV3-1 (or the pseudogene TRBV3-2); 10 nucleotides align to TRBD1. Germline CDR1 reads LGHDT; CDR2 reads YNNKEL (reference sequence). The length of the CDR3 is 15 residues. V lost 4 bases, J lost 3 bases, and 3 bases stayed unmatched. CDR3 in DNA: TGTGCCAGCAGCCGCGGGGACAGGGGCTACAATGAGCAGTTCTTC. Encoded protein: CASSRGDRGYNEQFF.

This clone was counted a single time. The V and J genes are TRBV12-5 and TRBJ1-2, with 8 bases lining up with TRBD1. Germline CDR1 and CDR2: LGHNT and FRNRAP. The CDR3 has 11 residues. J gave up 8 bases and V 6 bases, and 2 bases lay outside the gene matches. CDR3 sequence: CASGRDRGYTF. The CDR3 DNA follows: TGTGCTAGTGGGCGGGACAGGGGCTACACCTTC.

In the case of this clone: Other DNA sequences in this specimen translate into the identical CDR3. The rearrangement joins TRBV14 to TRBJ2-5; the D is unclear. The germline CDR1 and CDR2 sequences are SGHDN and FVKESK. This CDR3 region has 13 residues. V was shortened by 0 bases and J by 5 bases, with 7 bases between the two germline ends. The CDR3 protein is CASSQDLRETQYF. In nucleotides, the CDR3 is TGTGCCAGCAGCCAAGATCTGCGTGAGACCCAGTACTTC.

The sample holds a few counts of this clone. The chain couples TRBV19 to TRBJ2-2, with D perhaps TRBD2 (5 bases). Germline lookup yields CDR1 LNHDA and CDR2 SQIVND (reference sequence). There are 14 residues in the CDR3. The germline V and J ends were trimmed by 5 bases and 2 bases, with 9 bases remaining between them. The CDR3 DNA sequence: TGTGCCAGTAGTCCCCGGACTAACACCGGGGAGCTGTTTTTT. It yields the protein CASSPRTNTGELFF.

The genes are TRBV5-5 and TRBJ2-4, with a possible D match to TRBD2 (6 bases). The V end lost 4 bases, the J end lost 5 bases, and 16 bases lay between the germline ends. Per the germline V gene, CDR1 is SGHKS and CDR2 is YYEKEE (reference sequence). CDR3 length: 15 amino acids. The CDR3 loop reads CASSIMPGVENIQYF. DNA of the CDR3: TGTGCCAGCAGCATAATGCCGGGGGTGGAAAACATTCAGTACTTC.

The chain couples TRBV19 to TRBJ2-7; TRBD1 matches 7 bases. Germline V CDR1 and CDR2: LNHDA, SQIVND (reference sequence). This CDR3 is 14 amino acids long. The trim removed 2 bases at V and 5 bases at J, leaving 6 bases unmatched. CDR3 protein: CASSISRDSNEQYF. The CDR3 DNA follows: TGTGCCAGTAGTATAAGTCGGGACAGTAACGAGCAGTACTTC.